Listed below are T cell receptor beta chains from one sample, sequenced in a study of T cell responses to AZD1222 COVID-19 vaccine. TCRdb's copy holds only in-frame clones and misses some; the assay was immunoSEQ multiplex PCR. Of around 100,000 clones in the sample, 70% to 90% were seen once. The sample was peripheral blood, taken on day 0 of MenACWY control vaccination. All receptors derive from an adult in good health. The CDR3 runs from the conserved cysteine through the conserved F or W. The D gene is left open where the match is weak. Expanded clones are given a class, and other clones once, few, many or no size at all.

>NA|TRBV28|TRBD1|TRBJ1-5
CASSLIDRDNQPQHF
TGTGCCAGCAGTTTGATAGACAGGGATAATCAGCCCCAGCATTTT
>NA|TRBV19|TRBD1|TRBJ1-5
CASKQGNEYGNQPQHF
TGTGCCAGCAAACAGGGGAATGAGTATGGCAATCAGCCCCAGCATTTT
>NA|TRBV27|NA|TRBJ1-1
CASSSHKVLNTEAFF
TGTGCCAGCAGTTCTCACAAGGTCCTGAACACTGAAGCTTTCTTT
>NA|TRBV25-1|NA|TRBJ1-2
CASSDMGQLNYGYTF
TGTGCCAGCAGTGATATGGGACAACTCAACTATGGCTACACCTTC
>NA|TRBV28|NA|TRBJ1-2
CASSLAGGMNYGYTF
TGTGCCAGCAGTTTAGCGGGGGGCATGAACTATGGCTACACCTTC
>NA|TRBV28|NA|TRBJ1-2
CASRTAGHAGYGYTF
TGTGCCAGCAGGACCGCGGGACACGCGGGATATGGCTACACCTTC
>NA|TRBV11-2|TRBD2|TRBJ2-1
CASSFGGGLAGSEQFF
TGTGCCAGCAGCTTCGGCGGGGGACTAGCGGGAAGCGAGCAGTTCTTC
>NA|TRBV3-1/TRBV3-2|NA|TRBJ2-7
CASSQGQVAGEQYF
TGTGCCAGCAGCCAAGGGCAGGTTGCGGGCGAGCAGTACTTC
>once|TRBV7-9|TRBD1|TRBJ1-4
CASSLEGQGGEKLFF
TGTGCCAGCAGCTTAGAAGGACAGGGAGGTGAAAAACTGTTTTTT
>NA|TRBV6-6|NA|TRBJ1-5
CASSYSTGQPQHF
TGTGCCAGCAGTTACTCAACAGGCCAGCCCCAGCATTTT
>NA|TRBV10-1|NA|TRBJ1-5
CASSEEGGPQHF
TGCGCCAGCAGTGAGGAGGGGGGGCCCCAGCATTTT
>NA|TRBV28|NA|TRBJ1-5
CASSLGPYRSNQPQHF
TGTGCCAGCAGTTTAGGCCCCTACAGGAGCAATCAGCCCCAGCATTTT
>once|TRBV30|NA|TRBJ1-6
CAWSRADNSPLHF
TGTGCCTGGAGCAGGGCTGATAATTCACCCCTCCACTTT
>NA|TRBV12-3/TRBV12-4|NA|TRBJ2-1
CATRWAPSEQFF
TGTGCCACCCGCTGGGCCCCTAGTGAGCAGTTCTTC
>few|TRBV13|NA|TRBJ2-5
CASSRRRGETQYF
TGTGCCAGCAGCCGACGGAGGGGGGAGACCCAGTACTTC
>NA|TRBV7-8|NA|TRBJ2-1
CASSRGVGDNEQFF
TGTGCCAGCAGCCGAGGGGTGGGCGACAATGAGCAGTTCTTC
>NA|TRBV28|TRBD1|TRBJ1-5
CASAAGGLPQPQHF
TGTGCCAGCGCTGCAGGGGGTTTGCCTCAGCCCCAGCATTTT
>NA|TRBV12-2|NA|TRBJ1-2
CASRIRTENYGYTF
TGTGCAAGTCGCATAAGGACAGAGAACTATGGCTACACCTTC
>NA|TRBV13|TRBD1|TRBJ2-2
CASNRGRTGELFF
TGTGCCAGCAACAGGGGTCGCACCGGGGAGCTGTTTTTT
>NA|TRBV30|TRBD1|TRBJ2-7
CAWKGGPYEQYF
TGTGCCTGGAAAGGGGGCCCATACGAGCAGTACTTC
>NA|TRBV6-2/TRBV6-3|NA|TRBJ2-3
CASSYLAASTDTQYF
TGTGCCAGCAGTTATCTGGCGGCTAGCACAGATACGCAGTATTTT
>NA|TRBV5-8|NA|TRBJ2-3
CASSLAHGDTQYF
TGTGCCAGCAGCTTGGCCCACGGAGATACGCAGTATTTT
>once|TRBV20-1|NA|TRBJ2-1
CNTPRLPEQFF
TGCAACACACCGAGACTTCCTGAGCAGTTCTTC
>NA|TRBV11-2|NA|TRBJ1-2
CASSLVSGADYGYTF
TGTGCCAGCAGCTTAGTTTCGGGGGCGGACTATGGCTACACCTTC
>NA|TRBV9|NA|TRBJ1-2
CASSAAASYGYTF
TGTGCCAGCAGCGCCGCAGCGAGCTATGGCTACACCTTC
>NA|TRBV9|TRBD2|TRBJ2-5
CASSPRASGAETQYF
TGTGCCAGCAGCCCCCGGGCTAGCGGGGCCGAGACCCAGTACTTC
>NA|TRBV30|NA|TRBJ1-5
CAWGGGSQPQHF
TGTGCCTGGGGCGGGGGGTCTCAGCCCCAGCATTTT
>few|TRBV5-1|NA|TRBJ1-4
CASSLSRTRSTEKLFF
TGCGCCAGCAGCTTGTCCAGGACCCGTTCTACTGAAAAACTGTTTTTT
>once|TRBV30|TRBD2|TRBJ2-1
CAWSEESGREQFF
TGTGCCTGGAGTGAGGAGAGCGGGAGGGAGCAGTTCTTC
>NA|TRBV7-2|NA|TRBJ1-4
CASSPPGGEVKLFF
TGTGCCAGCAGCCCACCTGGCGGGGAGGTTAAACTGTTTTTT
>NA|TRBV4-1|NA|TRBJ1-3
CASSQVPYTGSGNTIYF
TGCGCCAGCAGCCAAGTCCCCTACACCGGCTCTGGAAACACCATATATTTT
>NA|TRBV29-1|NA|TRBJ2-7
CSVEGKPYEQYF
TGCAGCGTTGAAGGGAAGCCCTACGAGCAGTACTTC
>many|TRBV29-1|NA|TRBJ1-1
CSVEDPIERNTEAFF
TGCAGCGTTGAAGATCCTATAGAGAGAAACACTGAAGCTTTCTTT
>once|TRBV27|NA|TRBJ2-3
CASSPPGAWTDTQYF
TGTGCCAGCAGTCCCCCGGGGGCGTGGACAGATACGCAGTATTTT
>NA|TRBV29-1|TRBD1|TRBJ2-6
CSVEGQGSSGANVLTF
TGCAGCGTTGAGGGACAGGGGTCCTCTGGGGCCAACGTCCTGACTTTC
>NA|TRBV28|TRBD1|TRBJ1-4
CASSSGGIDEKLFF
TGTGCCAGCAGTTCAGGGGGCATAGATGAAAAACTGTTTTTT
>NA|TRBV6-1|NA|TRBJ2-4
CASSEAWGSAKNIQYF
TGTGCCAGCAGTGAAGCTTGGGGTAGTGCCAAAAACATTCAGTACTTC
>NA|TRBV27|NA|TRBJ1-1
CASSPQGKGTEAFF
TGTGCCAGCAGCCCTCAGGGAAAGGGCACTGAAGCTTTCTTT
>few|TRBV2|TRBD2|TRBJ2-7
CASSATVTSGRTYEQYF
TGTGCCAGCAGTGCCACCGTGACTAGCGGGCGAACCTACGAGCAGTACTTC